This T cell receptor beta chain was recorded in a study of shared clonotypes between healthy human individuals. Study results and limitations: Around 5.3% of naive CD4 clonotypes were shared across a few donors.

A note on this clone: Its antigen is unknown. This sample includes further DNA sequences coding for the same CDR3.

CDR3 length: 13 amino acids. Looked up from germline, CDR1 is SGHDT and CDR2 is YYEEEE. Between the trimmed V and J ends, which lost 2 bases and 3 bases, there was a span of 9 bases. CD45RO negativity and positive selection for CCR7 defined naive CD8 cells, a population that excluded terminally differentiated effector memory CD45RA+ cells. Among the donors, all were Caucasian adults who lived in Nashville, Tennessee. Produced via immunoSEQ multiplex PCR; TCRdb's table is partial and in-frame only. Among about 2 million clones listed, just under 95% were seen once. The sample taken for sequencing was naive CD8+ T cells sorted from blood. This receptor was identified in a man aged 18-30 years in good health. V gene TRBV5-6 combines with J gene TRBJ2-7; possible D gene TRBD2, 5 bases. CDR3 in amino acids: CASSFRGGYEQYF. In DNA, the CDR3 is TGTGCCAGCAGCTTTCGCGGAGGCTACGAGCAGTACTTC.